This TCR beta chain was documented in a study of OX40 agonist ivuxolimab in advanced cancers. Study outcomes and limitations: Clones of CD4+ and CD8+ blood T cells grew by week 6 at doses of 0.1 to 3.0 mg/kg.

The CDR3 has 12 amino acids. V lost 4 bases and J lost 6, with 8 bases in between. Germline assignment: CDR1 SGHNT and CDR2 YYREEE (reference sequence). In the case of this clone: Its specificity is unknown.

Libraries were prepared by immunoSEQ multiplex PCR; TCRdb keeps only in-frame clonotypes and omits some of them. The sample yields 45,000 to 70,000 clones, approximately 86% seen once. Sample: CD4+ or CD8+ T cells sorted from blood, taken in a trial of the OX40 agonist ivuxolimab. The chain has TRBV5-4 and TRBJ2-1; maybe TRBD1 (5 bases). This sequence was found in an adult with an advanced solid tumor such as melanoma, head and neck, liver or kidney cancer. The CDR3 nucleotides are TGTGCCAGCAGCCGACAGTCCAATGAGCAGTTCTTC. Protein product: CASSRQSNEQFF.